A selection of T cell receptor beta chains follows, all from one sample in a study of T-cell memory formation after mild COVID-19. TCRdb independently ran MiXCR on the 5' RACE reads; one entry per CDR3 protein. Seen here are fewer than 90,000 distinct CDR3 sequences, roughly 12% observed once, and the top ten hold approximately 41%. What was sequenced was PBMCs or a T cell subset sorted from them (not recorded which). The receptors shown here come from a man aged 18 to 29 who had mild COVID-19 (a few samples of this study predate the infection). Cell type and time point are not known. The CDR3 runs from the conserved cysteine through the conserved F or W. A D gene is named only where the DNA matches it firmly. Not every row has a clone size; where given, it reads once, few, many or a size class.

d_call: TRBD2
v_call: TRBV4-1
j_call: TRBJ2-1
clone_size: few
cdr3_nt: TGCGCCAGCAGCGACAAGCCCAGCGGGGGTTATGTTAATGAGCAGTTCTTC
cdr3_aa: CASSDKPSGGYVNEQFF

d_call: .
v_call: TRBV7-2
j_call: TRBJ2-3
clone_size: few
cdr3_nt: TGTGCCAGCAGCCGGTGGGTGGGCGATACGCAGTATTTT
cdr3_aa: CASSRWVGDTQYF

d_call: .
v_call: TRBV3-1
j_call: TRBJ2-5
clone_size: few
cdr3_nt: TGTGCCAGCAGGGGCGGGGGCCAGGAGACCCAGTACTTC
cdr3_aa: CASRGGGQETQYF

d_call: TRBD2
v_call: TRBV7-9
j_call: TRBJ2-3
clone_size: few
cdr3_nt: TGTGCCAGCAGCCCGGGGACTAGCGAGGGCACAGATACGCAGTATTTT
cdr3_aa: CASSPGTSEGTDTQYF

d_call: .
v_call: TRBV18
j_call: TRBJ1-3
clone_size: .
cdr3_nt: TGTGCCAGCTCACCCGGTGGTCCCGTCTCTGGAAACACCATATATTTT
cdr3_aa: CASSPGGPVSGNTIYF

d_call: TRBD1
v_call: TRBV19
j_call: TRBJ2-2
clone_size: many
cdr3_nt: TGTGCCAGTAAGGGACAGGGGGACACCGGGGAGCTGTTTTTT
cdr3_aa: CASKGQGDTGELFF

d_call: TRBD2
v_call: TRBV4-1
j_call: TRBJ2-1
clone_size: .
cdr3_nt: TGCGCCAGCAGCCAAGATACAGCGGGGGGGAGTTATGAGCAGTTCTTC
cdr3_aa: CASSQDTAGGSYEQFF

d_call: .
v_call: TRBV4-3
j_call: TRBJ1-2
clone_size: .
cdr3_nt: TGCGCCAGCAGCCCCGGGGACACTCCAAACTATGGCTACACCTTC
cdr3_aa: CASSPGDTPNYGYTF

d_call: .
v_call: TRBV12-3/TRBV12-4
j_call: TRBJ2-3
clone_size: .
cdr3_nt: TGTGCCAGCACCGGGGACTGGGAAAGGGCAGATACGCAGTATTTT
cdr3_aa: CASTGDWERADTQYF

d_call: .
v_call: TRBV13
j_call: TRBJ1-5
clone_size: few
cdr3_nt: TGTGCCAGCAGTAACAGGGCCTTCGGCAATCAGCCCCAGCATTTT
cdr3_aa: CASSNRAFGNQPQHF

d_call: .
v_call: TRBV29-1
j_call: TRBJ1-1
clone_size: few
cdr3_nt: TGCAGCGTTGTGGGTGGGGAAGTCGCTGAAGCTTTCTTT
cdr3_aa: CSVVGGEVAEAFF

d_call: .
v_call: TRBV27
j_call: TRBJ1-4
clone_size: few
cdr3_nt: TGTGCCAGCAGTTTATCGAATCGGGCCGGTGAAAAACTGTTTTTT
cdr3_aa: CASSLSNRAGEKLFF

d_call: .
v_call: TRBV20-1
j_call: TRBJ1-1
clone_size: .
cdr3_nt: TGCAGTGCTAGAGCCGAAGTGATACCGGGGACTGAAGCTTTCTTT
cdr3_aa: CSARAEVIPGTEAFF

d_call: .
v_call: TRBV11-2
j_call: TRBJ2-3
clone_size: .
cdr3_nt: TGTGCCAGCAGCTCCCTTAGCACAGATACGCAGTATTTT
cdr3_aa: CASSSLSTDTQYF

d_call: TRBD1
v_call: TRBV5-6
j_call: TRBJ2-5
clone_size: .
cdr3_nt: TGTGCCAGCAGCTTGAGAGGGACAGGGGGTCGGCCCCAGTACTTC
cdr3_aa: CASSLRGTGGRPQYF

d_call: TRBD1
v_call: TRBV7-9
j_call: TRBJ2-7
clone_size: few
cdr3_nt: TGTGCCAGCAGCCAAGGGGACAGGAACTACGAGCAGTACTTC
cdr3_aa: CASSQGDRNYEQYF

d_call: .
v_call: TRBV7-9
j_call: TRBJ1-1
clone_size: few
cdr3_nt: TGTGCCAGCAGCTTAGGGACACTGAACACTGAAGCTTTCTTT
cdr3_aa: CASSLGTLNTEAFF

d_call: .
v_call: TRBV11-2
j_call: TRBJ2-2
clone_size: .
cdr3_nt: TGTGCCAGCAGCCCCATTGGCCCTTATGGCACCGGGGAGCTGTTTTTT
cdr3_aa: CASSPIGPYGTGELFF

d_call: TRBD1
v_call: TRBV11-2
j_call: TRBJ1-1
clone_size: .
cdr3_nt: TGTGCCAGCAGCTCCGACAGGGAGGTAACTGAAGCTTTCTTT
cdr3_aa: CASSSDREVTEAFF

d_call: .
v_call: TRBV4-3
j_call: TRBJ1-1
clone_size: .
cdr3_nt: TGCGCCAGCAGCCAAGATCTGAGAGGGTTCACTGAAGCTTTCTTT
cdr3_aa: CASSQDLRGFTEAFF

d_call: .
v_call: TRBV12-3/TRBV12-4
j_call: TRBJ1-2
clone_size: few
cdr3_nt: TGTGCCAGCAGTTTTAAAATATCGGAAGGCTACACCTTC
cdr3_aa: CASSFKISEGYTF

d_call: TRBD1
v_call: TRBV5-6
j_call: TRBJ2-1
clone_size: .
cdr3_nt: TGTGCCAGCAGTAGCCCGGGACAGGGGGCCTCCTACAATGAGCAGTTCTTC
cdr3_aa: CASSSPGQGASYNEQFF

d_call: TRBD1
v_call: TRBV4-1
j_call: TRBJ1-1
clone_size: many
cdr3_nt: TGCGCCAGCAGCCCCACAGGGGCTCTCGAAGCTTTCTTT
cdr3_aa: CASSPTGALEAFF

d_call: TRBD1
v_call: TRBV4-3
j_call: TRBJ2-7
clone_size: few
cdr3_nt: TGCGCCAGCAGCCAAGATGCGAGGGGGACAGGTCGATACGAGCAGTACTTC
cdr3_aa: CASSQDARGTGRYEQYF

d_call: .
v_call: TRBV5-6
j_call: TRBJ2-3
clone_size: few
cdr3_nt: TGTGCCAGCAGCTTGGGGGGTCTCGCGTATACGCAGTATTTT
cdr3_aa: CASSLGGLAYTQYF

d_call: TRBD1
v_call: TRBV11-2
j_call: TRBJ1-1
clone_size: medium-sized
cdr3_nt: TGTGCCAGCAGTTTAGACAGGGTCTACACTGAAGCTTTCTTT
cdr3_aa: CASSLDRVYTEAFF